This TCR beta chain was captured by sequencing in a study of shared clonotypes between healthy human individuals. The assay was carried out at the deep level. Ten immunoSEQ deep assay plates held the unsorted PBMC DNA. Source study methods: ImmunoSEQ only sent back junction sequences with no quality scores, so filtering was done differently. Sequencing was performed with immunoSEQ multiplex PCR; in TCRdb, only in-frame clones are kept and a portion is missing. Clone size and the V and J calls come from that table; the DNA yielded D and trimming. Of around 95,000 clones listed, less than 50% are singletons. This CDR3 contains 14 residues. Per the germline V gene, CDR1 is SEHNR and CDR2 is FQNEAQ (reference sequence). Trimming took 4 bases from V and 5 from J; bases not matched to a gene: 7. Genomic DNA of unsorted samples came from tens of millions of PBMCs.

The TCR originated in a woman aged 40 to 50 in good health. Some clones in this sample may be carry-over from other donors' samples. The chain recombines TRBV7-9 with TRBJ2-7; 8 nucleotides line up with TRBD2. Material for sequencing was PBMCs. The CDR3 here is CASSWRGAVDEQYF. The DNA for the CDR3 is TGTGCCAGCAGCTGGCGGGGGGCCGTCGACGAGCAGTACTTC. Looking up the rest from reference TRBV7-9 and TRBJ2-7 gives the full variable domain: DTGVSQNPRHKITKRGQNVTFRCDPISEHNRLYWYRQTLGQGPEFLTYFQNEAQLEKSRLLSDRFSAERPKGSFSTLEIQRTEQGDSAMYLCASSWRGAVDEQYFGPGTRLTVT.